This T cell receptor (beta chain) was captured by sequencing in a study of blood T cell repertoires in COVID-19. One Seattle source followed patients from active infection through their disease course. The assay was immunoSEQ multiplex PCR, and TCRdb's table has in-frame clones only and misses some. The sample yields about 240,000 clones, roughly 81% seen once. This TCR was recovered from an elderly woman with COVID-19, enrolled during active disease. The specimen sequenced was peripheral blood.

The CDR3 protein is CASSLVEVAQNYGYTF. In DNA, the CDR3 is TGTGCCAGCAGTTTAGTGGAGGTGGCACAGAACTATGGCTACACCTTC. This chain connects TRBV28 to TRBJ1-2; no firm D call. V lost 2 bases and J 2 bases, leaving 15 bases between the germline ends. This CDR3 has 16 residues. Germline assignment: CDR1 MDHEN and CDR2 SYDVKM.